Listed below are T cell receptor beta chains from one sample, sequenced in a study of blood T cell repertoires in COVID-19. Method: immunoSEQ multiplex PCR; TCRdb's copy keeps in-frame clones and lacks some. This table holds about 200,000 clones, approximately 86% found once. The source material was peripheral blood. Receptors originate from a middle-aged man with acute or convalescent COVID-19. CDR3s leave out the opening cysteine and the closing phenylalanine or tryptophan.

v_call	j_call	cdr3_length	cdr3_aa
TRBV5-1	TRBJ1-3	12	ASSWEGARNTIY
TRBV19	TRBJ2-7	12	ASSKQGAGYEQY
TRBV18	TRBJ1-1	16	ASSPQYEAQGRGLGAF
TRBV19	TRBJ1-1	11	ASSIDQNTEAF
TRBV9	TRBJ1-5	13	ASSVGQAPAQPQH
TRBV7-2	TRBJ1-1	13	ASSGGGGVRTEAF
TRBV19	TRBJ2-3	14	ASSASPTRGADTQY
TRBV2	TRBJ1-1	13	ASTTRRDRNTEAF
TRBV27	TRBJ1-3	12	ASSLSGAGNTIY
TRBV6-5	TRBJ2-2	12	ASSYSQGTGELF
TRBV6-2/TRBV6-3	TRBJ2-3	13	ASSYLRQPPDTQY
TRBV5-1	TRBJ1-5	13	ASSLGGQINQPQH
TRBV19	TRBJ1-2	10	ASSQPRYGYT
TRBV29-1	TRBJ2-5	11	SAEAGGPGTQY
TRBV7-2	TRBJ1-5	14	ASSLVWGGGNQPQH
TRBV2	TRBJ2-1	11	ASGQGTPNEQF
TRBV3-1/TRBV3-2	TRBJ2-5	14	ASSQGGGGAAETQY
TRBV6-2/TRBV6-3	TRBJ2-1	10	ASSSLYNEQF
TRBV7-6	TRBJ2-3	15	ASSGPGTTGGTDTQY
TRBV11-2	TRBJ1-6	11	ASSFKVRSPLH
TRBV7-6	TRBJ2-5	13	ASSLNEGVQETQY
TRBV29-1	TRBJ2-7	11	SGGERGLYEQY
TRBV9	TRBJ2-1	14	ASSANLAGGYNEQF
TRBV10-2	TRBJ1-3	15	ASSKGTGLYSGNTIY
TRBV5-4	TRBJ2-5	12	ASSFRLRQETQY
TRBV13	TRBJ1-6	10	ASGQGNSPLH
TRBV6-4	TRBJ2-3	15	ASSPGWGGISTDTQY
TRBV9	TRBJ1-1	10	ASSSTGGPAF
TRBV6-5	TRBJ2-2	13	ASSIGGANTGELF
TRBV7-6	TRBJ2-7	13	ASSPQGAAGYEQY
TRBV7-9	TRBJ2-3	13	ASSLDGASTDTQY
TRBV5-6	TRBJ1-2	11	ASSLQPRGGYT
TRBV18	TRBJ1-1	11	ASSGGARSEAF
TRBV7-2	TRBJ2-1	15	ASSARRAGGPYNEQF
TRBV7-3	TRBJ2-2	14	ASSSASGSMAGELF
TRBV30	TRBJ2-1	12	AWSLLADYNEQF
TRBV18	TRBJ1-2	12	ASSPSQGTVGYT
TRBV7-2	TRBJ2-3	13	ASSFTGGGSDTQY
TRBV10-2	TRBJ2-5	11	ASRMGGVGSQY
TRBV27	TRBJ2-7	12	ASSLAGQNYEQY
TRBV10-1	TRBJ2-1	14	ASSEDPGLALNEQF
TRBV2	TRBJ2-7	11	ASLIVGGHEQY
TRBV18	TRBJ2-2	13	ATTVYGGITGELF
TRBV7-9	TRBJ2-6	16	ASSLIWDRSSGANVLT
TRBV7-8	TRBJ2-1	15	ASSSVLAGTAYNEQF
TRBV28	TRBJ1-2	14	ASSLVFGTGGYGYT
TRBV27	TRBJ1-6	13	ASSDGTGGYSPLH
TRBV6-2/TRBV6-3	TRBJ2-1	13	ASSYETGASNEQF
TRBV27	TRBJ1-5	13	ASGETGTYNQPQH
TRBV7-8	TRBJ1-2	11	ASSRDRNYGYT
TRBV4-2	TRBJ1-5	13	ASSQARGLNQPQH
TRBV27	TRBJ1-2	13	ASSPGAGAHYGYT
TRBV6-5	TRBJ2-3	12	ASSYGQSTDTQY